The 21 T cell receptor beta chains given below trace back to one sample, sequenced in a study of T cells in Graves' hyperthyroidism and ophthalmopathy. From RNA transcripts, TCR beta CDR3 regions were amplified. A set of HTBI primers served as the primers for a first-round RT-PCR of the TCR CDR3. TCRdb re-analysed the multiplex PCR reads in MiXCR, keeping a single row per CDR3 protein. This table holds some 560,000 distinct CDR3 sequences, around 14% found once. Sequencing input: blood. All receptors come from a woman in her twenties or thirties with Graves' hyperthyroidism.

This clonotype was found many times. The chain has TRBV24-1 and TRBJ2-7; D gene uncertain. The germline V and J ends were trimmed by 6 bases and 0 bases, with 14 bases remaining between them. This CDR3 has 15 amino acids. Germline CDR1 and CDR2: KGHDR and SFDVKD. Here the CDR3 reads CATSPKSRFSYEQYF. CDR3 DNA: TGTGCCACCAGTCCCAAGAGTCGGTTCTCCTACGAGCAGTACTTC.

As regards this clonotype: A much larger clone lies a single base off, so this may be a read error. This sequence joins TRBV10-3 and TRBJ2-7, with 8 bases that match TRBD1. Germline trimming cut 4 bases from V and 5 bases from J; bases unmatched to any gene: 10. The germline V gene has CDR1 ENHRY and CDR2 SYGVKD. The CDR3 consists of 15 residues. CDR3: CAISGSVQGVHEQYF. For the CDR3, the DNA is TGTGCCATCAGTGGATCGGTACAGGGGGTCCACGAGCAGTACTTC.

This clonotype was found many times. V is TRBV5-1 and J is TRBJ2-3; TRBD2 aligns across 10 bases. Germline loops: CDR1 SGHRS, CDR2 YFSETQ. Losses at the gene ends were 4 bases for V and 4 bases for J; bases not matched to a gene: 3. The CDR3 extends over 14 amino acids. CDR3 sequence (DNA): TGCGCCAGCAGCCTAGGGACTAGCGCAGATACGCAGTATTTT. As protein: CASSLGTSADTQYF.

The CDR3 region is CASSPATHDSLYGYTF. CDR3 DNA sequence: TGTGCCAGCAGTCCAGCTACTCACGACAGCCTCTATGGCTACACCTTC. V usage is TRBV28 and J usage is TRBJ1-2; weak D call: TRBD1 (5 bases). The germline V gene has CDR1 MDHEN and CDR2 SYDVKM. This CDR3 is 16 amino acids long. With 5 bases removed from V and 4 bases from J, the gap between germline ends came to 20 bases.

Regarding this clonotype: A much larger clonotype is one base distant, so this may be a read error. The V gene is TRBV20-1, the J gene TRBJ2-5; no firm D call. Trimming removed 5 bases at V and 2 bases at J, with 15 bases between. The CDR3 is made up of 14 amino acids. Per the germline V gene, CDR1 is DFQATT and CDR2 is SNEGSKA (reference sequence). Here the CDR3 reads CSAYLRAEQETQYF. In DNA form, the CDR3 reads TGCAGTGCTTACCTTCGGGCAGAACAAGAGACCCAGTACTTC.

The rearrangement uses TRBV19 and TRBJ1-5; D is perhaps TRBD1 (6 bases). The CDR3 loop spans 14 amino acids. Germline lookup yields CDR1 LNHDA and CDR2 SQIVND (reference sequence). V gave up 5 bases and J gave up 7 bases, with 15 bases separating them. DNA for the CDR3: TGTGCCAGTAGTTCCCTAGGGGGGGCCCAGCCCCAGCATTTT. This gives the protein CASSSLGGAQPQHF.

This clonotype was detected a few times. This rearrangement joins TRBV9 to TRBJ1-1; a possible D gene is TRBD1 (6 bases). This CDR3 contains 16 residues. V was cut by 2 bases and J by 4 bases, with 18 bases left in between. Germline V gene sequence: CDR1 SGDLS, CDR2 YYNGEE. CDR3 sequence: CASSVDVGGWSTEAFF. Here the CDR3 DNA reads TGTGCCAGCAGCGTGGATGTAGGGGGATGGAGCACTGAAGCTTTCTTT.

At least ten counts were recorded for this clonotype. The J gene is TRBJ2-4, the V gene TRBV5-5; 8 nucleotides line up with TRBD2. CDR3 length: 16 residues. Looked up from germline, CDR1 is SGHKS and CDR2 is YYEKEE (reference sequence). Trimming cost V 2 bases and J 0 bases; bases outside gene matches: 4. Here the CDR3 DNA reads TGTGCCAGCAGCTTTTCGGGGGGGGAAGCCAAAAACATTCAGTACTTC. It specifies CASSFSGGEAKNIQYF. Together with reference TRBV5-5 and TRBJ2-4, the CDR3 gives the full variable domain: DAGVTQSPTHLIKTRGQQVTLRCSPISGHKSVSWYQQVLGQGPQFIFQYYEKEERGRGNFPDRFSARQFPNYSSELNVNALLLGDSALYLCASSFSGGEAKNIQYFGAGTRLSVL.

A word on this clonotype: The conserved phenylalanine or tryptophan normally closing the CDR3 is absent here, so this likely arose from a read error. This chain links TRBV7-9 with TRBJ1-2, with D perhaps matching TRBD1 (5 bases). Per germline, CDR1 SEHNR and CDR2 FQNEAQ (reference sequence). V was shortened by 6 bases and J by 5 bases, with 10 bases between the two germline ends. The CDR3 contains 12 residues. The CDR3 nucleotides are TGTGCCAGCAGTTCGGGGCCGTATGGCTACACCCTC. Encoded protein: CASSSGPYGYTL.

The V and J genes are TRBV27 and TRBJ2-7, with TRBD2 matching over 10 bases. This CDR3 is built from 16 residues. Germline CDR1 reads MNHEY; CDR2 reads SMNVEV (reference sequence). The V and J ends lost 4 bases and 6 bases, in that order; junction bases with no gene match: 12. CDR3 nucleotide sequence: TGTGCCAGCAGTTCAACTCCCGGGACTAGCGTTAGCGAGCAGTACTTC. It translates to CASSSTPGTSVSEQYF.

This chain joins TRBV4-2 and TRBJ2-1; D remains ambiguous. Trimming shortened V by 0 bases and J by 9 bases, and 6 bases separated the two germline ends. Germline V gene data show CDR1 as LGHNA and CDR2 as YNFKEQ. This CDR3 has 12 residues. The CDR3 sequence: CASSQEFGEQFF. CDR3 nucleotides: TGTGCCAGCAGCCAAGAATTCGGTGAGCAGTTCTTC.

This clonotype has a count of ten or more. The J gene is TRBJ2-4, the V gene TRBV12-3 or TRBV12-4; no firm D call. Trimming took off 3 bases at V and 7 bases at J, with 7 bases between the two ends. The CDR3 covers 12 residues. The CDR3 is CASSLLGNIQYF. The DNA for the CDR3 is TGTGCCAGCAGTTTGCTCGGGAACATTCAGTACTTC.

This clonotype appeared many times. Germline and junction disagree at one end, which may indicate a read error. V and J are TRBV5-1 and TRBJ2-6; D perhaps matches TRBD1 (5 bases). The CDR3 contains 15 residues. Germline loops: CDR1 SGHRS, CDR2 YFSETQ. The CDR3 DNA reads TGTGCCAGCAGCTTAGAAGGGGCTGGGGCCAACGTCCTGACTTTC. Residues: CASSLEGAGANVLTF.

This clonotype was seen at least ten times. This chain links TRBV20-1 with TRBJ2-7; no definite D call. The CDR3 consists of 16 residues. CDR1 DFQATT and CDR2 SNEGSKA come from the germline V gene (reference sequence). V was cut by 1 base and J by 6 bases, with 22 bases left in between. The CDR3 loop is CSARGADVPGPSEQYF. In DNA form, the CDR3 reads TGCAGTGCTAGAGGCGCGGACGTCCCAGGCCCCTCCGAGCAGTACTTC.

This chain links TRBV18 with TRBJ2-7; D is ambiguous. The CDR3 sequence is 14 residues long. The V gene lost 3 bases and the J gene lost 3 bases, with 12 bases spanning the gap. Looked up from germline, CDR1 is KGHSH and CDR2 is LQKENI. The chain's CDR3 is CASSPPSNFYEQYF. CDR3 DNA: TGTGCCAGCTCACCGCCGTCGAACTTCTACGAGCAGTACTTC.

This clonotype was detected many times. The genes are TRBV2 and TRBJ2-7, with TRBD1 identical over 9 bases. From germline, CDR1 is SNHLY and CDR2 FYNNEI. J lost 2 bases, V lost 5 bases, and 10 bases had no gene match. This CDR3 has 16 amino acids. The CDR3 nucleotides read TGTGCCAGCAGTCCTCTCCCGGGACAGGGCCCCTACGAGCAGTACTTC. It specifies CASSPLPGQGPYEQYF. Supplemented by reference TRBV2 and TRBJ2-7, the full variable domain reads EPEVTQTPSHQVTQMGQEVILRCVPISNHLYFYWYRQILGQKVEFLVSFYNNEISEKSEIFDDQFSVERPDGSNFTLKIRSTKLEDSAMYFCASSPLPGQGPYEQYFGPGTRLTVT.

The table lists this clonotype with many counts. The chain uses TRBV7-2 and TRBJ1-5; D is uncertain. Germline V gives CDR1 SGHTA, CDR2 FQGNSA. Trimming took off 0 bases at V and 3 bases at J, with 9 bases between the two ends. CDR3 length: 15 amino acids. CDR3 bases: TGTGCCAGCAGCTTAGCGGCAGTGAACAATCAGCCCCAGCATTTT. Amino acids: CASSLAAVNNQPQHF.

This clonotype was detected many times. The V call is TRBV12-3 or TRBV12-4, the J call TRBJ2-7; 12 bases match TRBD1. This CDR3 is built from 15 residues. Trimming removed 8 bases from V and 3 bases from J; junction bases left unmatched: 8. The DNA for the CDR3 is TGTGCCAGCGGACCGGGACAGGGGGCAAACTACGAGCAGTACTTC. It specifies CASGPGQGANYEQYF.

J is TRBJ2-1 and V is TRBV11-2; D may correspond to TRBD1 or TRBD2 (5 bases each). CDR1 is SGHAT and CDR2 is FQNNGV in the germline V gene. The CDR3 is 18 amino acids. Trimming removed 5 bases at V and 0 bases at J, with 20 bases between. CDR3 DNA: TGTGCCAGCAGCGGGCGTCCCGGGACGTCGCCCTCCTACAATGAGCAGTTCTTC. Translated, it gives CASSGRPGTSPSYNEQFF.

The chain has TRBV9 and TRBJ2-7; TRBD1 might be the D (5 bases). The V end lost 0 bases, the J end lost 1 base, and 8 bases lay between the germline ends. This CDR3 has 14 amino acids. CDR1 and CDR2 from the germline V gene are SGDLS and YYNGEE. The CDR3 here is CASSVGTNSYEQYF. CDR3 bases: TGTGCCAGCAGCGTAGGGACAAATTCCTACGAGCAGTACTTC.

This clonotype was detected ten times or more. J is TRBJ2-3 and V is TRBV2, with a possible D match to TRBD1 (5 bases). Trimming cost V 7 bases and J 0 bases, with 11 bases left between them. This CDR3 is built from 14 residues. Germline values: CDR1 SNHLY, CDR2 FYNNEI. CDR3 sequence: CASIWTSSTDTQYF. The CDR3 DNA follows: TGTGCCAGCATTTGGACAAGTAGCACAGATACGCAGTATTTT.